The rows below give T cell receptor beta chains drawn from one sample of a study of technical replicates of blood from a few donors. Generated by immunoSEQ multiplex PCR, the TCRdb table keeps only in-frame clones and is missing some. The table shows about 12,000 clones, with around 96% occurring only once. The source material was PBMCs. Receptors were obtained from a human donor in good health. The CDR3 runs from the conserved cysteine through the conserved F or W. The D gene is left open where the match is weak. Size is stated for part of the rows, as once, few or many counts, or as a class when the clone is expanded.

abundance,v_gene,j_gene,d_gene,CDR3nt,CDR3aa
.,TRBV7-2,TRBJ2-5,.,TGTGCCAGCAGCTCTCCCCCCCAGACCCAGTACTTC,CASSSPPQTQYF
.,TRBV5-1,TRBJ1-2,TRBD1,TGCGCCAGCAGCTTGGGACAGGGGGCCTCTAACTATGGCTACACCTTC,CASSLGQGASNYGYTF
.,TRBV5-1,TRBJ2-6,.,TGCGCCAGCAGCTTACTCCAGGCTGGGGCCAACGTCCTGACTTTC,CASSLLQAGANVLTF
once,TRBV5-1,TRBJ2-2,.,TGCGCCAGCAGCTTGGGGGCATCGGACACCGGGGAGCTGTTTTTT,CASSLGASDTGELFF
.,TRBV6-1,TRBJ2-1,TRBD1,TGTGCCAGCAGTGAGTCGACAGGGACCTACAATGAGCAGTTCTTC,CASSESTGTYNEQFF
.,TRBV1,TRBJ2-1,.,TGCACCAGCAGCCAATCGCCGGGGAGGCGGGAAATCTACAATGAGCAGTTCTTC,CTSSQSPGRREIYNEQFF
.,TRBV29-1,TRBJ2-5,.,TGCAGCGTCGAGACAGGTCGGACCCAGTACTTC,CSVETGRTQYF
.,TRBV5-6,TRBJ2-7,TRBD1,TGTGCCAGCAGCGGGTGGACAGGCGTCTACGAGCAGTACTTC,CASSGWTGVYEQYF
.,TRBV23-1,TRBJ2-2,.,TGCGCTTACAGCCGGGAGCGGGTAAGGAGGGAGCTGTTTTTT,CAYSRERVRRELFF
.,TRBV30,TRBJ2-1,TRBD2,TGTGCCTGGAGTGTACGGGTGGGAGCGGGAAGTGAGCAGTTCTTC,CAWSVRVGAGSEQFF
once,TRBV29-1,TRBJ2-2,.,TGCAGCGGCTGGGGGGGGGCCTCGGGCACCGGGGAGCTGTTTTTT,CSGWGGASGTGELFF
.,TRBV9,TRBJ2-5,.,TGTGCCAGCAGCGTAGGCCAGGCTAAAGAGACCCAGTACTTC,CASSVGQAKETQYF
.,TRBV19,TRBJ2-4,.,TGTGCCAGTAGTAAAATAGGGGCTAGCGACGGCATTCAGTACTTC,CASSKIGASDGIQYF
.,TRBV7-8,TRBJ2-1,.,TGTGCCAGCCTTCTTTTCGCCTACAATGAGCAGTTCTTC,CASLLFAYNEQFF
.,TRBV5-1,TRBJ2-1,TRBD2,TGCGCCAGCAGCTTGGGCGGGAGTCAGGGCAATGAGCAGTTCTTC,CASSLGGSQGNEQFF
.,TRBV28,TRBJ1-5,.,TGTGCCGGGGGTCCGGGGGGCATCGTCAGTAGCAATCAGCCCCAGCATTTT,CAGGPGGIVSSNQPQHF
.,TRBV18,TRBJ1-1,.,TGTGCCAGCTCACCACGGCAAGTGAACACTGAAGCTTTCTTT,CASSPRQVNTEAFF
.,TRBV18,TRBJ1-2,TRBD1,TGTGCCAGCTCACCCGGACAGGCCCGAAGCTATGGCTACACCTTC,CASSPGQARSYGYTF
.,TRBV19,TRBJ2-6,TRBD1,TGTGCCAGTAGTATCCCCTCGGGACAGGCGATCTCTGGGGCCAACGTCCTGACTTTC,CASSIPSGQAISGANVLTF
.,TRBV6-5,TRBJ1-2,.,TGTGCCAGCAGTTACTCCCCCGGGGGGCCGGGTGGCTACACCTTC,CASSYSPGGPGGYTF
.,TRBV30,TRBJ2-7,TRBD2,TGTGCCTGGAGGCTGGCGGGGGGACGGGACGAGCAGTACTTC,CAWRLAGGRDEQYF
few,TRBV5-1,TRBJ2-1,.,TGCGCCAGCAGCCCCACAGCGGGCGAGCAGTTCTTC,CASSPTAGEQFF
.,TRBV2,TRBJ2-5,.,TGTGCCAGCAGAGGGGGTGTCCAAGAGACCCAGTACTTC,CASRGGVQETQYF
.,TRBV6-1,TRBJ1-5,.,TGTGCCAGCAGTTCAATTCAGGGCCAGCCCCAGCATTTT,CASSSIQGQPQHF
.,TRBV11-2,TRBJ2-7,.,TGTGCCATGGGAGATTCGTACGAGCAGTACTTC,CAMGDSYEQYF
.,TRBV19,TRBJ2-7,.,TGTGCCAGTAGTGATACGTGGAGCTCCTACGAGCAGTACTTC,CASSDTWSSYEQYF